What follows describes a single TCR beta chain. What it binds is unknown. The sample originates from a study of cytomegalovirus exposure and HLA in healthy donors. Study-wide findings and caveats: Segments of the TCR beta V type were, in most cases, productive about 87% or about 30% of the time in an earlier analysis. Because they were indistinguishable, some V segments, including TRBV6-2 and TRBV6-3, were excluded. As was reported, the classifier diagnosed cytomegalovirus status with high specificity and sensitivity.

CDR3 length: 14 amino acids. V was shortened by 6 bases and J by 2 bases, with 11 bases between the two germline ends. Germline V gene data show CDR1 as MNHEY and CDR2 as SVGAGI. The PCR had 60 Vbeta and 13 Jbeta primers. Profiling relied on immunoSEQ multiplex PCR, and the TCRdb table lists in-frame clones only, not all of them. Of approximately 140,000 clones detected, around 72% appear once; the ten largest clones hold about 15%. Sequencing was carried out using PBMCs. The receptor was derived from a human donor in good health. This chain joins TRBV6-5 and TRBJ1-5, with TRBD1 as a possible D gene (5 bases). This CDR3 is CASSRIRGNQPQHF. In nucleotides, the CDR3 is TGTGCCAGCAGCAGAATCAGGGGCAATCAGCCCCAGCATTTT.